This entry describes one T cell receptor beta chain. Germline V CDR1 and CDR2: DFQATT, SNEGSKA (reference sequence). The CDR3 length is 15 residues. V shed 3 bases and J shed 3 bases, with 15 bases lying between them. This specimen comes from a study of T cells in Graves' hyperthyroidism and ophthalmopathy. TCR beta CDR3 sequences were amplified from RNA transcripts. The HTBI set primed first-round TCR CDR3 RT-PCR. From the multiplex PCR reads, TCRdb called clonotypes with MiXCR, one entry per CDR3 protein. The sample lists about 770,000 distinct CDR3 sequences, around a sixth occurring once. The chain recombines TRBV20-1 with TRBJ1-5; D gene uncertain. Sequenced input: blood. The origin of this receptor is a woman between 45 and 65 years old with Graves' hyperthyroidism that later progressed to Graves' ophthalmopathy. The CDR3 DNA reads TGCAGTGCTAGTCGTGCGGGGTCGAACAATCAGCCCCAGCATTTT. Translated: CSASRAGSNNQPQHF.